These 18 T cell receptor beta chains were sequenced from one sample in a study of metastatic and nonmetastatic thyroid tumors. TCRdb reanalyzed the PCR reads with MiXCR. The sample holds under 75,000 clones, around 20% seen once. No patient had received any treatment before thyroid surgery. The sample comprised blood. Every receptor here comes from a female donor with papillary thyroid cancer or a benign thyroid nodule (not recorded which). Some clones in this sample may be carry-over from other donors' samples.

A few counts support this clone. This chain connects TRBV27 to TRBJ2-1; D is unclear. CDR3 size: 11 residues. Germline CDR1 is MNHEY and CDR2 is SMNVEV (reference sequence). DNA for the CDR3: TGTTCCATCAGTGCAGGCGAGGAGCAGTTCTTC. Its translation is CSISAGEEQFF.

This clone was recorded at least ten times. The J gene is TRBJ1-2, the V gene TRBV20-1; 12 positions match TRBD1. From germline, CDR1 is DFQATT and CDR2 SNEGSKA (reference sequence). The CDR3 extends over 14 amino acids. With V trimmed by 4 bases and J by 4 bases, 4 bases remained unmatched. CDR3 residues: CSATGTGGFYGYTF. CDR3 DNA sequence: TGCAGTGCTACCGGGACAGGGGGCTTCTATGGCTACACCTTC.

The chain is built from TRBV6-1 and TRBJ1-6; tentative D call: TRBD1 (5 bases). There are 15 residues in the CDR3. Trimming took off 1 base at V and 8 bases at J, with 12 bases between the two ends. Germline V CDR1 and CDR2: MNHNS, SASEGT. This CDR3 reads CASSEEAGNDSPLHF. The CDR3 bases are TGTGCCAGCAGTGAAGAAGCAGGGAATGATTCACCCCTCCACTTT.

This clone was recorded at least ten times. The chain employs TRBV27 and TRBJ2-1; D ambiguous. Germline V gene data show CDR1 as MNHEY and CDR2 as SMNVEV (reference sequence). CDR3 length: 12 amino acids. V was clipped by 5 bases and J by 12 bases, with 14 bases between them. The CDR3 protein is CASSPNYWGQFF. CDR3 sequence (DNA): TGTGCCAGCAGTCCCAACTACTGGGGGCAGTTCTTC.

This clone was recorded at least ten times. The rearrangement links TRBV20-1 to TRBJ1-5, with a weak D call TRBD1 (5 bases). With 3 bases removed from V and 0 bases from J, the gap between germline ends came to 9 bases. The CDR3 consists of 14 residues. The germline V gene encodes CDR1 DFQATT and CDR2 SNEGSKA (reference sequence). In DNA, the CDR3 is TGCAGTGCTAGGCCGGGACCTAGCAATCAGCCCCAGCATTTT. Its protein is CSARPGPSNQPQHF.

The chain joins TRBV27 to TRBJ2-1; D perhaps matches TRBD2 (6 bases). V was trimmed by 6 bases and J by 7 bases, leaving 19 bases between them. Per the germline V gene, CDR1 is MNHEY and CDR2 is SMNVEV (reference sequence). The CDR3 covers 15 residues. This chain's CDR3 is CASSPLVLAANEQFF. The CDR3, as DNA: TGTGCCAGCAGCCCCTTGGTACTAGCAGCAAATGAGCAGTTCTTC.

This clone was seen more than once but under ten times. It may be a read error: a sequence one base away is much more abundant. The CDR3 nucleotides are TGTGCCAGTACCTGGTCTGATACGCAGTATTTT. The encoded protein is CASTWSDTQYF. The rearrangement joins TRBV2 to TRBJ2-3; D gene uncertain. CDR3 length: 11 residues. Germline V gene lookup returns CDR1 SNHLY and CDR2 FYNNEI. Trimming cost V 9 bases and J 6 bases, with 10 bases left between them. The full variable domain, rest sourced from reference TRBV2 and TRBJ2-3, is EPEVTQTPSHQVTQMGQEVILRCVPISNHLYFYWYRQILGQKVEFLVSFYNNEISEKSEIFDDQFSVERPDGSNFTLKIRSTKLEDSAMYFCASTWSDTQYFGPGTRLTVL.

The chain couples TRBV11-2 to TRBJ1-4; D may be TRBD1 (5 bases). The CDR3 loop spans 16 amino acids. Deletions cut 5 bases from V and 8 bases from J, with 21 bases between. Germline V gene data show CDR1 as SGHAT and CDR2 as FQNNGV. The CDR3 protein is CASSQQSQGFGEKLFF. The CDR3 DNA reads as TGTGCCAGCAGCCAACAATCTCAGGGATTTGGAGAAAAACTGTTTTTT.

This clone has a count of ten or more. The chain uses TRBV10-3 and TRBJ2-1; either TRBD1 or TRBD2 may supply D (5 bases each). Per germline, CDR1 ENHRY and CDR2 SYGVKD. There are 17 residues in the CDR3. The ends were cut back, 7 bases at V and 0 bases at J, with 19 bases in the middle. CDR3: CAITQGAGASSYNEQFF. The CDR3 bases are TGTGCCATCACCCAGGGAGCTGGGGCCAGCTCCTACAATGAGCAGTTCTTC.

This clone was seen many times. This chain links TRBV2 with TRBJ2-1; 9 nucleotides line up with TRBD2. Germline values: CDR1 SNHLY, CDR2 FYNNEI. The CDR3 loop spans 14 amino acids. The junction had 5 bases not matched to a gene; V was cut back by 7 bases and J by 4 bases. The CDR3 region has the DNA TGTGCCAGCATATCCCTAGCGGGGTACAATGAGCAGTTCTTC. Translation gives CASISLAGYNEQFF.

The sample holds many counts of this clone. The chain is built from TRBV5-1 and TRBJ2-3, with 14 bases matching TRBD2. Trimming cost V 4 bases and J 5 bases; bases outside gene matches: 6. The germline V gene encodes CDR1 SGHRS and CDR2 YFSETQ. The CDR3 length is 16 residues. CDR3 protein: CASSKGLAGEVDTQYF. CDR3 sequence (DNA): TGCGCCAGCAGCAAGGGACTAGCGGGAGAGGTAGATACGCAGTATTTT. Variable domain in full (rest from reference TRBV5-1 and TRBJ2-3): KAGVTQTPRYLIKTRGQQVTLSCSPISGHRSVSWYQQTPGQGLQFLFEYFSETQRNKGNFPGRFSGRQFSNSRSEMNVSTLELGDSALYLCASSKGLAGEVDTQYFGPGTRLTVL.

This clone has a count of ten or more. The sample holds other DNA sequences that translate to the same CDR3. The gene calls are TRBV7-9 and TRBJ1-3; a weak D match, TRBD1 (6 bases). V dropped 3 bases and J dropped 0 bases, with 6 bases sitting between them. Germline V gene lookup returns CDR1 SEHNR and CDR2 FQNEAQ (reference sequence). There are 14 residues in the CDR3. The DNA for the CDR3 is TGTGCCAGCAGCTTGGGACACTCTGGAAACACCATATATTTT. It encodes CASSLGHSGNTIYF. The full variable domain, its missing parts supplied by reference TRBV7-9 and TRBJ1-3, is DTGVSQNPRHKITKRGQNVTFRCDPISEHNRLYWYRQTLGQGPEFLTYFQNEAQLEKSRLLSDRFSAERPKGSFSTLEIQRTEQGDSAMYLCASSLGHSGNTIYFGEGSWLTVV.

The CDR3 DNA reads TGTGCCAGCAGCGACGGGACATTTACCGGGGAGCTGTTTTTT. This gives the protein CASSDGTFTGELFF. This chain links TRBV7-9 with TRBJ2-2, with D tentatively TRBD1 (6 bases). V was cut by 5 bases and J by 5 bases, with 12 bases left in between. The germline V gene has CDR1 SEHNR and CDR2 FQNEAQ (reference sequence). The CDR3 runs to 14 residues.

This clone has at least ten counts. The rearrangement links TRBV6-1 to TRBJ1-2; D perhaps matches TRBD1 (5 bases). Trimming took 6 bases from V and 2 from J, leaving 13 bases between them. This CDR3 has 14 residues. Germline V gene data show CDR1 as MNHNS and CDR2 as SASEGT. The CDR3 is CASRPGSVNYGYTF. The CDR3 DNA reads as TGTGCCAGCAGACCAGGGAGTGTAAACTATGGCTACACCTTC.

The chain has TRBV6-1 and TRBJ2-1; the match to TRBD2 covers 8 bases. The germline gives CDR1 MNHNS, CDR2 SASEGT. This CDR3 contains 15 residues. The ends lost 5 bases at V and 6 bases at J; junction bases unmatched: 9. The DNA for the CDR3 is TGTGCCAGCAGTTACGCGGGGGGATCTTCCAATGAGCAGTTCTTC. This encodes CASSYAGGSSNEQFF.

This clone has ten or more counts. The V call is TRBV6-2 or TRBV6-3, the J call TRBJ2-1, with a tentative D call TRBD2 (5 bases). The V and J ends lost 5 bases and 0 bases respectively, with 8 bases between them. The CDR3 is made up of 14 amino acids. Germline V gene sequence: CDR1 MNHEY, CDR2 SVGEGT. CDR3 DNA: TGTGCCAGCAGTCGACTATCCTCCTACAATGAGCAGTTCTTC. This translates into CASSRLSSYNEQFF.

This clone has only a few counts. The CDR3: CASSIRPGGHYGYTF. The CDR3 DNA follows: TGTGCCAGTAGTATCCGCCCCGGGGGTCACTATGGCTACACCTTC. This chain links TRBV19 with TRBJ1-2; D may be TRBD1 (5 bases). The length of the CDR3 is 15 residues. Germline assignment: CDR1 LNHDA and CDR2 SQIVND (reference sequence). Trimming shortened V by 3 bases and J by 3 bases, and 14 bases separated the two germline ends.

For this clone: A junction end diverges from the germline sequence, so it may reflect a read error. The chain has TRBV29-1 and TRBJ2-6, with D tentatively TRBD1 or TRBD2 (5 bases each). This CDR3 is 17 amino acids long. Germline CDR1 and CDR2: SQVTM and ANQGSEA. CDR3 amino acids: CSVGGIGDLSWANVLTF. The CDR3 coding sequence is TGCAGCGTTGGGGGGATAGGGGACCTCTCTTGGGCCAACGTCCTGACTTTC.